This T cell receptor (beta chain) was captured in a study of T-cell reconstitution after alpha-beta-depleted transplantation in children. A TCRbeta library incorporating unique molecular identifiers was prepared. TCRdb called the PCR reads again in MiXCR, with one record for every CDR3 protein. The table records some 390,000 distinct CDR3 sequences, over 20% of them present only once. The CDR3 length is 16 residues. CDR1 and CDR2 (germline): LNHNV, YYDKDF (reference sequence). Trimming took 3 bases from V and 5 from J, leaving 19 bases between them. This TCR came from a human donor who donated a stem cell graft to a child with acute myeloid leukemia. The rearrangement joins TRBV15 to TRBJ2-5; D uncertain. The sequences come from PBMCs from the stem cell graft donor, collected from the stem cell graft. CDR3 sequence: CATSSRPSGFAETQYF. The CDR3 DNA reads as TGTGCCACCAGCAGTCGGCCTAGTGGATTCGCGGAGACCCAGTACTTC.